This T cell receptor beta chain originates from a study of cytomegalovirus exposure and HLA in healthy donors. Broader study findings: Most TCR sequences were uncommon, yet certain public TCRs appeared in many donors.

Primers: 60 Vbeta forward and 13 Jbeta reverse. TCRdb's copy holds only in-frame clones and misses some; the assay was immunoSEQ multiplex PCR. The sample carries 100,000 or so clones, around 79% recorded once. CDR3 length: 15 amino acids. The germline CDR1 and CDR2 sequences are SEHNR and FQNEAQ (reference sequence). As concerns this clone: Its antigen remains unidentified.

The receptor was derived from a woman in her thirties or forties in good health and CMV-seronegative. Sequencing was carried out using PBMCs. The gene calls are TRBV7-9 and TRBJ2-5; 8 nucleotides agree with TRBD2. The J call is uncertain, as TRBJ2-7 better fits the DNA end. The CDR3 reads CASSSPSGRFYEQYF. The CDR3 DNA reads TGTGCCAGCAGCTCCCCTAGCGGGCGATTCTACGAGCAGTACTTC.